What follows are 23 T cell receptor beta chains derived from one specimen sequenced in a study of T cell repertoires in aging, cancer and after chemotherapy (dated 2019 in TCRdb). Genomic DNA extracted from peripheral blood, rather than sorted cells or RNA, was used as the source for amplification of TCR beta rearrangements. These reads were obtained on an Illumina MiSeq. Multiplex touch-down PCR with a mixed TRB-A/B primer pool was used to amplify rearranged TRB sequences covering the V, D and J segments. The raw public data were reprocessed by TCRdb itself: fastp quality trimming at Q25, MiXCR clonotype calling, in-frame beta chains only. Every entry covers one CDR3 protein and lists the most common genes and DNA from its rows. The sample records some 9,200 distinct CDR3 sequences, approximately 54% of which are singletons. The ten largest clones take up over 20% of the sample. Sequencing was performed on blood. The receptors originated from a human donor in good health.

The rearrangement links TRBV5-6 to TRBJ2-3, with 11 bases matching TRBD2. The trim removed 4 bases at V and 5 bases at J, leaving 12 bases unmatched. CDR1 is SGHDT, CDR2 YYEEEE, per germline. This CDR3 has 17 amino acids. CDR3 residues: CASSLTRLAGSRDTQYF. Written as DNA, the CDR3 is TGTGCCAGCAGCCTAACGCGACTAGCGGGGTCAAGAGATACGCAGTATTTT. Full variable domain (outside the CDR3, taken from reference TRBV5-6 and TRBJ2-3): DAGVTQSPTHLIKTRGQQVTLRCSPKSGHDTVSWYQQALGQGPQFIFQYYEEEERQRGNFPDRFSGHQFPNYSSELNVNALLLGDSALYLCASSLTRLAGSRDTQYFGPGTRLTVL.

The chain links TRBV5-6 to TRBJ2-2, with D unclear. CDR3 size: 14 residues. Deletions cut 0 bases from V and 2 bases from J, with 5 bases between. Per the germline V gene, CDR1 is SGHDT and CDR2 is YYEEEE. For the CDR3, the DNA is TGTGCCAGCAGCTTGGCTGTCAACACCGGGGAGCTGTTTTTT. Its protein product is CASSLAVNTGELFF.

About this clonotype itself: An end of the junction differs from the germline gene, which may be a read error. This sequence joins TRBV6-1 and TRBJ2-7; a weak D match, TRBD2 (6 bases). The CDR3 is 14 amino acids. The germline gives CDR1 MNHNS, CDR2 SASEGT. CDR3 sequence reads: CASSASGGSYEQYF. The CDR3 coding sequence is TGTGCCAGTAGTGCCTCCGGGGGTTCCTACGAGCAGTACTTC.

This chain connects TRBV15 to TRBJ1-2; no clear D. Germline V CDR1 and CDR2: LNHNV, YYDKDF (reference sequence). This CDR3 comprises 13 residues. Trimming removed 1 base from V and 1 base from J, with 4 bases in between. CDR3 loop: CATSRGGNYGYTF. Written as DNA, the CDR3 is TGTGCCACCAGCAGAGGGGGTAACTATGGCTACACCTTC.

This sequence joins TRBV30 and TRBJ1-1, with TRBD1 as a possible D gene (5 bases). CDR3 length equals 13 residues. Germline CDR1 GTSNPN, CDR2 SVGIG (reference sequence). Between the trimmed V and J ends, which lost 5 bases and 2 bases, there was a span of 12 bases. CDR3 DNA sequence: TGTGCCTGGGACCCGGGACGTAACACTGAAGCTTTCTTT. As protein: CAWDPGRNTEAFF.

This chain's CDR3 is CASSLAGGSDTQYF. The CDR3 nucleotides read TGTGCCAGCAGCTTGGCCGGGGGATCAGATACGCAGTATTTT. The gene calls are TRBV6-1 and TRBJ2-3; the D gene is possibly TRBD2 (6 bases). Between the trimmed V and J ends, which lost 6 bases and 4 bases, there was a span of 14 bases. This CDR3 is built from 14 residues. Germline V lookup: CDR1 MNHNS, CDR2 SASEGT.

The chain is built from TRBV5-6 and TRBJ2-2; D might be TRBD2 (7 bases). Trimming stripped 10 bases from V and 4 bases from J, with 17 bases between. The CDR3 sequence is 14 residues long. Germline loops: CDR1 SGHDT, CDR2 YYEEEE. CDR3 loop: CAVGGGAATGELFF. The DNA of the CDR3 is TGTGCCGTCGGTGGGGGGGCCGCCACCGGGGAGCTGTTTTTT.

The J gene is TRBJ2-1, the V gene TRBV4-3, with unresolved D. The germline V gene has CDR1 LGHNA and CDR2 YSLEER. V lost 0 bases to trimming and J lost 9 bases, with 21 bases between them. This CDR3 spans 17 amino acids. CDR3 sequence reads: CASSQDRAVRLEIEQFF. CDR3 DNA: TGCGCCAGCAGCCAAGACCGTGCCGTACGCCTCGAGATTGAGCAGTTCTTC.

The chain recombines TRBV20-1 with TRBJ2-7; 7 bases are a match to TRBD1. The length of the CDR3 is 13 residues. From germline, CDR1 is DFQATT and CDR2 SNEGSKA (reference sequence). The V gene end was trimmed by 6 bases and the J gene end by 0 bases; junction bases not matched to a gene: 5. CDR3 bases: TGCAGTGCGGACAGGTCCTTCTCCTACGAGCAGTACTTC. Protein product: CSADRSFSYEQYF.

The V call is TRBV15, the J call TRBJ1-2; D remains unclear. The germline gives CDR1 LNHNV, CDR2 YYDKDF (reference sequence). The CDR3 loop spans 14 amino acids. Trimming cost V 6 bases and J 9 bases, with 20 bases left between them. CDR3 nucleotides: TGTGCCACCAGGCCGGCGCAGTGGGAGGGAAGCTACACCTTC. Encoded protein: CATRPAQWEGSYTF.

This clonotype showed up just a few times. The V gene is TRBV6-1, the J gene TRBJ2-2, with no clear D. Trimming left V 9 bases short and J 3 bases short, with 17 bases between. The CDR3 runs 15 residues. Germline V CDR1 and CDR2: MNHNS, SASEGT. The CDR3 protein is CASSPPGLDTGELFF. DNA for the CDR3: TGTGCCAGTAGTCCCCCCGGGCTAGACACCGGGGAGCTGTTTTTT.

Only a few counts were recorded for this clonotype. This rearrangement joins TRBV30 to TRBJ2-3; D remains unclear. V was shortened by 3 bases and J by 4 bases, with 14 bases between the two germline ends. The CDR3 extends over 14 amino acids. Looked up from germline, CDR1 is GTSNPN and CDR2 is SVGIG (reference sequence). The CDR3 is CAWRPNHYSDTQYF. In nucleotides, the CDR3 is TGTGCCTGGAGACCTAATCACTACTCAGATACGCAGTATTTT.

The V and J genes are TRBV30 and TRBJ2-7; D remains ambiguous. This CDR3 is 12 amino acids long. Germline CDR1 reads GTSNPN; CDR2 reads SVGIG (reference sequence). The V gene lost 2 bases and the J gene lost 4 bases, with 9 bases spanning the gap. CDR3 DNA sequence: TGTGCCTGGAGTCCTAACGGTTACGAGCAGTACTTC. Protein product: CAWSPNGYEQYF.

The J gene is TRBJ2-1, the V gene TRBV6-1, with 7 bases matching TRBD1. The CDR3 consists of 14 residues. Germline V lookup: CDR1 MNHNS, CDR2 SASEGT. V dropped 7 bases and J dropped 1; count of bases not matched to a gene: 4. Written as DNA, the CDR3 is TGTGCCAGCAAAAGACAGGGTTCCTACAATGAGCAGTTCTTC. Translation: CASKRQGSYNEQFF.

This clonotype was observed a few times. The J gene is TRBJ1-6, the V gene TRBV19; 9 nucleotides agree with TRBD1. Trimming removed 9 bases from V and 7 bases from J; junction bases left unmatched: 7. The CDR3 loop spans 14 amino acids. CDR1 and CDR2 (germline): LNHDA, SQIVND (reference sequence). The CDR3 sequence: CARSTTGGNSPLHF. Written as DNA, the CDR3 is TGTGCCAGATCTACGACAGGGGGAAATTCACCCCTCCACTTT.

V is TRBV12-3 or TRBV12-4 and J is TRBJ2-7; D is perhaps TRBD1 or TRBD2 (5 bases each). The germline V and J ends were trimmed by 3 bases and 2 bases, with 11 bases remaining between them. The CDR3 has 14 residues. This chain's CDR3 is CASSFDGGPYEQYF. The CDR3 DNA sequence: TGTGCCAGCAGTTTTGATGGGGGTCCCTACGAGCAGTACTTC.

In its sample, this clonotype is medium-sized. The CDR3 reads CSVAEETQYF. The DNA of the CDR3 is TGCAGCGTTGCGGAGGAGACCCAGTACTTC. This chain joins TRBV29-1 and TRBJ2-5, with D uncertain. Germline lookup yields CDR1 SQVTM and CDR2 ANQGSEA. Deletions cut 4 bases from V and 5 bases from J, with 5 bases between. The CDR3 is 10 residues long.

The chain uses TRBV11-1 and TRBJ2-2, with 8 positions matching TRBD1. This CDR3 region has 14 residues. Germline CDR1 SGHAT, CDR2 FQDESV (reference sequence). V lost 3 bases to trimming and J lost 8 bases; unmatched junction nucleotides: 5. CDR3: CASSFATGAGELFF. CDR3 DNA: TGTGCCAGCAGCTTTGCGACAGGGGCAGGGGAGCTGTTTTTT.

This clonotype was found a few times. This chain links TRBV10-3 with TRBJ1-3, with D unclear. Germline V lookup: CDR1 ENHRY, CDR2 SYGVKD. This CDR3 has 12 amino acids. Trimming removed 6 bases from V and 4 bases from J, with 7 bases in between. In DNA form, the CDR3 reads TGTGCCATCAGGGTTCCGGGAAACACCATATATTTT. Translating gives CAIRVPGNTIYF.

The chain uses TRBV6-4 and TRBJ2-5; the match to TRBD2 covers 11 bases. Trimming took 6 bases from V and 5 from J; bases not matched to a gene: 11. The CDR3 has 16 residues. Germline CDR1 is MRHNA and CDR2 is SNTAGT. For the CDR3, the DNA is TGTGCCAGCAGGGGTACTAGCGGGAGTAGAAGGGAGACCCAGTACTTC. This sequence encodes CASRGTSGSRRETQYF.

V usage is TRBV6-5 and J usage is TRBJ1-5; D is possibly TRBD1 (6 bases). V was clipped by 5 bases and J by 9 bases, with 17 bases between them. The CDR3 has 14 residues. Looked up from germline, CDR1 is MNHEY and CDR2 is SVGAGI. The CDR3 bases are TGTGCCAGCAGTAATGACAGGTCGGTAGGGCCCCAGCATTTT. It yields the protein CASSNDRSVGPQHF.

V and J are TRBV12-3 or TRBV12-4 and TRBJ2-6, with D possibly being TRBD1 or TRBD2 (5 bases each). V lost 4 bases to trimming and J lost 1 base, with 11 bases between them. The CDR3 sequence is 16 residues long. DNA of the CDR3: TGTGCCAGCAGTTGGGGGTCCGGATCTGGGGCCAACGTCCTGACTTTC. It codes for CASSWGSGSGANVLTF.

This rearrangement joins TRBV20-1 to TRBJ2-6; D might be TRBD2 (6 bases). V shed 1 base and J shed 4 bases, with 11 bases lying between them. CDR1 is DFQATT and CDR2 is SNEGSKA in the germline V gene (reference sequence). There are 15 residues in the CDR3. This chain's CDR3 is CSARGDAGGANVLTF. DNA for the CDR3: TGCAGTGCTAGAGGCGACGCGGGAGGGGCCAACGTCCTGACTTTC.